A single sample is the source of the 19 T cell receptor beta chains below, sequenced in a study of molecular identifiers for immune sequencing clone quantification. TCRdb fed the PCR reads into MiXCR, producing one record per CDR3 protein. In the table there are some 650,000 distinct CDR3 sequences, just under 20% of which are singletons. Sequencing was done on a sample of naive CD8+ T cells from blood, with Jurkat cell RNA spiked in. Subset given: FACS-sorted CD8+CD4-CCR7+CD45RA+ naive T cells. Receptors were obtained from a human donor in good health. Some libraries in this study had Jurkat cell RNA spiked in.

V and J are TRBV9 and TRBJ2-3; TRBD1 might be the D (5 bases). The germline V and J ends were trimmed by 5 bases and 0 bases, with 10 bases remaining between them. Germline CDR1 SGDLS, CDR2 YYNGEE. CDR3 length equals 14 residues. This CDR3 reads CASRAGYSTDTQYF. For the CDR3, the DNA is TGTGCCAGCAGAGCAGGGTATAGCACAGATACGCAGTATTTT.

This clonotype came up a few times. CDR3 in DNA: TGTGCCAGCACCTTTAAGGAGCCCGGCGTGCCTCTGTTTTTT. Translated: CASTFKEPGVPLFF. The V and J genes are TRBV7-8 and TRBJ1-4; D is undetermined. The CDR3 spans 14 residues. The V end was cut by 7 bases, the J end by 14 bases, with 23 bases between. CDR1 and CDR2 (germline): SGHVS, FQNEAQ.

V usage is TRBV6-6 and J usage is TRBJ1-5; no definite D call. Looked up from germline, CDR1 is MNHNY and CDR2 is SVGAGI (reference sequence). The V end was cut by 6 bases, the J end by 0 bases, with 12 bases between. The CDR3 loop spans 15 amino acids. The CDR3 DNA follows: TGTGCCAGCAGAGTCGAGGCTTATAGCAATCAGCCCCAGCATTTT. Protein: CASRVEAYSNQPQHF.

This clonotype has ten or more counts. The chain employs TRBV4-3 and TRBJ2-2; 10 bases are a match to TRBD2. This CDR3 has 18 amino acids. Germline CDR1 and CDR2: LGHNA and YSLEER. V lost 0 bases to trimming and J lost 0 bases; unmatched junction nucleotides: 4. The CDR3: CASSQDGLAGANTGELFF. CDR3 sequence (DNA): TGCGCCAGCAGCCAAGATGGGCTAGCGGGAGCGAACACCGGGGAGCTGTTTTTT.

This clonotype was picked up many times. The chain carries TRBV28 and TRBJ2-4; D may be TRBD2 (5 bases). The CDR3 is 13 amino acids. CDR1 MDHEN and CDR2 SYDVKM come from the germline V gene. Trimming stripped 5 bases from V and 6 bases from J, with 11 bases between. The CDR3 bases are TGTGCCAGCAGTCCTGGACTTACAAACATTCAGTACTTC. It specifies CASSPGLTNIQYF.

This clonotype turned up a few times. The chain combines TRBV27 with TRBJ1-6; tentatively, D is TRBD1 (6 bases). Trimming cost V 8 bases and J 1 base, with 15 bases left between them. The germline V gene has CDR1 MNHEY and CDR2 SMNVEV (reference sequence). The length of the CDR3 is 16 residues. The CDR3 DNA reads as TGTGCCAGCGGTGTGGCAGGGGCTTCCTATAATTCACCCCTCCACTTT. This sequence encodes CASGVAGASYNSPLHF.

In this sample, this clonotype turned up many times. This rearrangement joins TRBV4-1 to TRBJ2-3, with 7 bases identical to TRBD1. Germline V lookup: CDR1 MGHRA, CDR2 YSYEKL. The CDR3 has 16 residues. V shed 2 bases, J shed 2 bases, and the junction held 7 bases outside the gene matches. The CDR3 loop reads CASSQRDSLNTDTQYF. The DNA of the CDR3 is TGCGCCAGCAGCCAACGGGACAGCCTTAACACAGATACGCAGTATTTT.

This clonotype was observed many times. The V gene is TRBV28, the J gene TRBJ2-7, with 10 bases aligning to TRBD1. The germline CDR1 and CDR2 sequences are MDHEN and SYDVKM. The CDR3 runs to 16 residues. With 5 bases clipped from V and 0 bases from J, the junction kept 7 bases outside the gene matches. The CDR3 reads CASSTPRDRGSYEQYF. CDR3 DNA: TGTGCCAGCAGTACCCCCCGGGACAGGGGCTCCTACGAGCAGTACTTC.

This clonotype was detected ten times or more. V gene TRBV6-1 combines with J gene TRBJ2-7; TRBD1 matches 7 bases. Trimming removed 7 bases from V and 4 bases from J; junction bases left unmatched: 10. Germline V gene lookup returns CDR1 MNHNS and CDR2 SASEGT. The CDR3 sequence is 14 residues long. Here the CDR3 DNA reads TGTGCCAGCACCCTAACAGGGGTTTCTTACGAGCAGTACTTC. The encoded protein is CASTLTGVSYEQYF.

This clonotype came up many times. V and J are TRBV7-9 and TRBJ2-5; the match to TRBD1 covers 7 bases. Germline V CDR1 and CDR2: SEHNR, FQNEAQ (reference sequence). The CDR3 is 14 amino acids. Trimming took 6 bases from V and 4 from J; bases not matched to a gene: 8. CDR3 sequence reads: CASSRTYRGETQYF. The CDR3 bases are TGTGCCAGCAGTCGAACCTACAGGGGAGAGACCCAGTACTTC.

The table lists this clonotype with many counts. The chain uses TRBV30 and TRBJ2-3; 8 positions agree with TRBD2. The V segment lost 0 bases and the J segment 1 base; nucleotides outside the gene matches: 0. CDR1 and CDR2 (germline): GTSNPN, SVGIG (reference sequence). This CDR3 contains 14 residues. CDR3 protein: CAWSVSGGTDTQYF. The CDR3 nucleotides are TGTGCCTGGAGTGTTAGCGGGGGCACAGATACGCAGTATTTT.

This clonotype came up many times. The chain recombines TRBV27 with TRBJ2-5; 9 bases agree with TRBD2. Per germline, CDR1 MNHEY and CDR2 SMNVEV (reference sequence). The trim removed 10 bases at V and 5 bases at J, leaving 14 bases unmatched. The CDR3 extends over 15 amino acids. CDR3 region: CATAASGNRAETQYF. CDR3 sequence (DNA): TGTGCCACCGCAGCTAGCGGGAATCGCGCGGAGACCCAGTACTTC.

The sample holds many counts of this clonotype. The V gene is TRBV20-1, the J gene TRBJ2-7; 12 bases are shared with TRBD2. Germline assignment: CDR1 DFQATT and CDR2 SNEGSKA (reference sequence). This CDR3 has 15 residues. V shed 1 base and J 3 bases; nucleotides not matched to a gene: 4. CDR3 sequence (DNA): TGCAGTGCTAGAGTAATGACTAGCGGGAGCTACGAGCAGTACTTC. It codes for CSARVMTSGSYEQYF.

This clonotype has at least ten counts. The V and J genes are TRBV6-1 and TRBJ2-3, with D perhaps TRBD1 (6 bases). V was trimmed by 6 bases and J by 6 bases, leaving 16 bases between them. The CDR3 covers 14 residues. Germline V lookup: CDR1 MNHNS, CDR2 SASEGT. The CDR3 region has the DNA TGTGCCAGCAGGGACAGTCAGTTTAGCGATACGCAGTATTTT. Encoded protein: CASRDSQFSDTQYF.

There are a few counts of this clonotype. This chain links TRBV24-1 with TRBJ1-1; 8 bases are shared with TRBD1. This CDR3 spans 16 amino acids. Trimming took 3 bases from V and 7 from J; bases not matched to a gene: 12. CDR1 is KGHDR, CDR2 SFDVKD, per germline. CDR3 DNA sequence: TGTGCCACCAGTGATGGCTCCGGGACAGGTGTCCGTGAAGCTTTCTTT. This gives the protein CATSDGSGTGVREAFF.

This clonotype came up many times. The CDR3 here is CASSQERGIGSPLHF. CDR3 DNA sequence: TGCGCCAGCAGCCAAGAGCGGGGGATTGGTTCACCCCTCCACTTT. The chain employs TRBV4-1 and TRBJ1-6; D possibly corresponds to TRBD1 (5 bases). V shed 0 bases and J shed 9 bases, with 12 bases lying between them. The germline V gene has CDR1 MGHRA and CDR2 YSYEKL. The CDR3 runs to 15 residues.

The V and J genes are TRBV19 and TRBJ2-7; 8 nucleotides match TRBD1. Looked up from germline, CDR1 is LNHDA and CDR2 is SQIVND (reference sequence). V lost 9 bases and J lost 6; bases outside the gene matches: 7. The CDR3 runs 12 residues. The CDR3 DNA follows: TGTGCCAGCTCGGACAGGGACGTCGAGCAGTACTTC. Translating gives CASSDRDVEQYF.

This clonotype was observed many times. V is TRBV9 and J is TRBJ1-1; TRBD1 matches at 7 bases. CDR1 is SGDLS, CDR2 YYNGEE, per germline. This CDR3 contains 13 residues. Germline trimming cut 0 bases from V and 4 bases from J; bases unmatched to any gene: 0. The CDR3 DNA follows: TGTGCCAGCAGCGTAGGACAGGGCACTGAAGCTTTCTTT. The encoded protein is CASSVGQGTEAFF.

This clonotype was seen repeatedly, ten times or more. The J gene is TRBJ2-3, the V gene TRBV6-1; D is possibly TRBD1 or TRBD2 (7 bases each). Germline V gene lookup returns CDR1 MNHNS and CDR2 SASEGT. V lost 0 bases and J lost 4, with 17 bases in between. CDR3 size: 17 residues. The CDR3 sequence: CASSEARFPGGADTQYF. CDR3 nucleotide sequence: TGTGCCAGCAGTGAAGCTCGGTTCCCAGGGGGGGCAGATACGCAGTATTTT.